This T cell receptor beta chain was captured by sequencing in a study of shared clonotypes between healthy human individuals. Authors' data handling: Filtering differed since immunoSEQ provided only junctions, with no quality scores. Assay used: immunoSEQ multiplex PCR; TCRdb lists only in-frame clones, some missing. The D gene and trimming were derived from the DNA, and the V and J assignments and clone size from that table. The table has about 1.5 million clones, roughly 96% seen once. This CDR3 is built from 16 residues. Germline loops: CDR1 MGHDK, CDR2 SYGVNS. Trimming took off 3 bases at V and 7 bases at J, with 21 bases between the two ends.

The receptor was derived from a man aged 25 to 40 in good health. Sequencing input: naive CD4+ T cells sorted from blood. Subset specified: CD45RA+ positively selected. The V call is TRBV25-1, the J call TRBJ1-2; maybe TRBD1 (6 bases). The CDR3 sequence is CASSDIIQGGASGYTF. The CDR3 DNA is TGTGCCAGCAGTGACATTATACAGGGTGGGGCAAGTGGCTACACCTTC.